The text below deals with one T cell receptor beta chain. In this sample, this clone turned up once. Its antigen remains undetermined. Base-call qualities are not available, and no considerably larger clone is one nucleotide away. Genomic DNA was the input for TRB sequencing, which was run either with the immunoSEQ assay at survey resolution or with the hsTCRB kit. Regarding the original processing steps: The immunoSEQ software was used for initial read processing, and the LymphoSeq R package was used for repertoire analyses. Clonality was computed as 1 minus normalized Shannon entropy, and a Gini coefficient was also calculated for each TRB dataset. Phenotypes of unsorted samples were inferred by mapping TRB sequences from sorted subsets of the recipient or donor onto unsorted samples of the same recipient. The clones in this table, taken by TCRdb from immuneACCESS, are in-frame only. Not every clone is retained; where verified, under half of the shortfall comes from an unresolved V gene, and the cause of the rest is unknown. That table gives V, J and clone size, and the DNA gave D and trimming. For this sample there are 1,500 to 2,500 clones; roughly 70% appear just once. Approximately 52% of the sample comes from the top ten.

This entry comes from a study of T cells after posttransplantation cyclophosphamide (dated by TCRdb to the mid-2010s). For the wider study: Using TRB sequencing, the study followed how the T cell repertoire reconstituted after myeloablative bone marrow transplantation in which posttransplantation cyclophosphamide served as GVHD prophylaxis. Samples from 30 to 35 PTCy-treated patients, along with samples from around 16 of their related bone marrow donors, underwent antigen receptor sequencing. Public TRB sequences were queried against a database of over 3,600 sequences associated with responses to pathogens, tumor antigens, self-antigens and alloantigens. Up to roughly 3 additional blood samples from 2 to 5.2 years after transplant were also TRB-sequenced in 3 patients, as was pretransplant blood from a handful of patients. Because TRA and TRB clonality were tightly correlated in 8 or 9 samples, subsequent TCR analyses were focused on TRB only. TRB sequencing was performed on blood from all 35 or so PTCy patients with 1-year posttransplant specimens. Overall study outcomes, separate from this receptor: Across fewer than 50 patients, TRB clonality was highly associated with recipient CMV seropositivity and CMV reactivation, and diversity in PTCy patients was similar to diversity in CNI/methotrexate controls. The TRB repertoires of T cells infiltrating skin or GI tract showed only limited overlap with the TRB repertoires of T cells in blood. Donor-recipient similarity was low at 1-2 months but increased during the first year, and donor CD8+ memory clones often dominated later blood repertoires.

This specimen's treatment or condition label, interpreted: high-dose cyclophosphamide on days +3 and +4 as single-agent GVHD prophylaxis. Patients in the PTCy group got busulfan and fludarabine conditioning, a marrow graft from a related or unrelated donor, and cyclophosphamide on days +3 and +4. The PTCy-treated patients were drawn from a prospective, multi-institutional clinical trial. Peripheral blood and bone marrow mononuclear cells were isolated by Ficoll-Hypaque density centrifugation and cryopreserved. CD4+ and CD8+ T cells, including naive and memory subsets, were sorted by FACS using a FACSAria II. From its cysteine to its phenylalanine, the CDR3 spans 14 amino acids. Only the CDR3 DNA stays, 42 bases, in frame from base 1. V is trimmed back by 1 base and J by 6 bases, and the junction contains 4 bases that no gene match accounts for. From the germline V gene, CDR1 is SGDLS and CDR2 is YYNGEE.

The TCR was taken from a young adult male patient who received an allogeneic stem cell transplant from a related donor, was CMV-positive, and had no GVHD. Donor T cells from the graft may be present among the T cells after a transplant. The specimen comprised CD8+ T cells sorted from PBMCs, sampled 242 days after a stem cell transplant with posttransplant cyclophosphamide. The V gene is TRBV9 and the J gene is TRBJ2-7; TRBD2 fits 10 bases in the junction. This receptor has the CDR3 CASSVLAGVGEQYF. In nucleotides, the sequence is TGTGCCAGCAGCGTACTAGCGGGAGTCGGCGAGCAGTACTTC.